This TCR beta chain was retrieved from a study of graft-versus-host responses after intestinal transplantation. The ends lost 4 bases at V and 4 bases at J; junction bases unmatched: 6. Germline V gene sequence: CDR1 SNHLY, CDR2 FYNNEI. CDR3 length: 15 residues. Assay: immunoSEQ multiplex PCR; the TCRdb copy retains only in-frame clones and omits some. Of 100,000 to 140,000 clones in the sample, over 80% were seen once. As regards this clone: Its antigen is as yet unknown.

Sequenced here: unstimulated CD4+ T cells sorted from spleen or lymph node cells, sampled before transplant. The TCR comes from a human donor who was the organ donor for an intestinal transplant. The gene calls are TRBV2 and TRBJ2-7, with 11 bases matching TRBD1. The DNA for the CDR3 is TGTGCCAGCAGTGTCGAGGGGACAGGGGGTTACGAGCAGTACTTC. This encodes CASSVEGTGGYEQYF.